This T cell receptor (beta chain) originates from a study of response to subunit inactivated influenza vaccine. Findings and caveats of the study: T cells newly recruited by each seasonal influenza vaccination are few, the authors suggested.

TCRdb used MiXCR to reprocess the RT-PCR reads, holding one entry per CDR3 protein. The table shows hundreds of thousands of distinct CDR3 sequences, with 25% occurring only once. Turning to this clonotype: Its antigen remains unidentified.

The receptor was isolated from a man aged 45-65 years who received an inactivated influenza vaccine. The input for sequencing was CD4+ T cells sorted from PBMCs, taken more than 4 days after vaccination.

CDR3 bases: TGTGCCAGCAATCCCGGACTAGCGAGCTCCTACAATGAGCAGTTCTTC. Protein product: CASNPGLASSYNEQFF. This rearrangement joins TRBV28 to TRBJ2-1; 9 bases fit TRBD2. Germline V gene sequence: CDR1 MDHEN, CDR2 SYDVKM. There are 16 residues in the CDR3. V gave up 7 bases and J gave up 0 bases; unmatched junction bases: 7.